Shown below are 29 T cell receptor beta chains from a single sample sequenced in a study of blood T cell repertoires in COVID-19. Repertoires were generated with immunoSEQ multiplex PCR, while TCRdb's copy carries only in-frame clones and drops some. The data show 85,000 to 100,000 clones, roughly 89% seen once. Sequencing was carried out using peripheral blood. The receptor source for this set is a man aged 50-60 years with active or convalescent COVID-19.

The CDR3 protein is CASSYSSLAGGVEQYF. The CDR3 bases are TGTGCCAGCAGTTACTCTTCACTAGCGGGGGGTGTCGAGCAGTACTTC. This chain links TRBV6-2 or TRBV6-3 with TRBJ2-7; TRBD2 matches at 12 bases. This CDR3 comprises 16 residues. Looked up from germline, CDR1 is MNHEY and CDR2 is SVGEGT. V was clipped by 0 bases and J by 6 bases; unmatched bases: 6.

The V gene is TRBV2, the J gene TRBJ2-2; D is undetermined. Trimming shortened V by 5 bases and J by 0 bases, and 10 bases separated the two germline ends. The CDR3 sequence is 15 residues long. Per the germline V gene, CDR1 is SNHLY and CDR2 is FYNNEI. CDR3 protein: CASSNAHPNTGELFF. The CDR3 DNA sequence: TGTGCCAGCAGTAACGCACACCCGAACACCGGGGAGCTGTTTTTT.

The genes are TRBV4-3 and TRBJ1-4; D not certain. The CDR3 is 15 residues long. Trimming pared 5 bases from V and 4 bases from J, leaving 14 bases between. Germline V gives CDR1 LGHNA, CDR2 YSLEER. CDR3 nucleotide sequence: TGCGCCAGCAGCACCGGGTTCCGAGATAATGAAAAACTGTTTTTT. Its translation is CASSTGFRDNEKLFF.

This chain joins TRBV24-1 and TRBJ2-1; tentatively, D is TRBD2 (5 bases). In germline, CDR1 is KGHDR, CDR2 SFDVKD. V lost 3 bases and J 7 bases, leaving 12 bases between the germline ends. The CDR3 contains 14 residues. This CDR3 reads CATSDMVRGNEQFF. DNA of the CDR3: TGTGCCACCAGTGATATGGTTCGAGGGAATGAGCAGTTCTTC.

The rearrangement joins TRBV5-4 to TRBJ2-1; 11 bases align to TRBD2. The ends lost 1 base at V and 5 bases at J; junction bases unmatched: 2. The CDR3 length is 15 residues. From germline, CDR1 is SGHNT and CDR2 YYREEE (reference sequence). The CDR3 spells CASSLTSGGNNEQFF. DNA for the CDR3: TGTGCCAGCAGCTTGACTAGCGGGGGAAACAATGAGCAGTTCTTC.

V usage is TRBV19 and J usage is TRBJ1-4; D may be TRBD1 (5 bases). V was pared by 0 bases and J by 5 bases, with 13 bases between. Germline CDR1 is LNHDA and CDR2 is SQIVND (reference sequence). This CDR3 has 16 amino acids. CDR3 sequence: CASSIDLRRQNEKLFF. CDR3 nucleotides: TGTGCCAGTAGTATAGATCTGAGGCGACAGAATGAAAAACTGTTTTTT. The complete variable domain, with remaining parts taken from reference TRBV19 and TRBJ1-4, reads DGGITQSPKYLFRKEGQNVTLSCEQNLNHDAMYWYRQDPGQGLRLIYYSQIVNDFQKGDIAEGYSVSREKKESFPLTVTSAQKNPTAFYLCASSIDLRRQNEKLFFGSGTQLSVL.

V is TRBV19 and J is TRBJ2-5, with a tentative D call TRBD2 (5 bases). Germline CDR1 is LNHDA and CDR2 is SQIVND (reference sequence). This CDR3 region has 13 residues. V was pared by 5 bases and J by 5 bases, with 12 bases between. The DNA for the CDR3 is TGTGCCAGTAGTCTTGGAAGAGGGGAGACCCAGTACTTC. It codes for CASSLGRGETQYF.

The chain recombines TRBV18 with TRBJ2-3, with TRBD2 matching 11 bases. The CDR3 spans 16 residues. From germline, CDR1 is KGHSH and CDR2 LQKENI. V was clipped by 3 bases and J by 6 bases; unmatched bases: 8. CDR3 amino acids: CASSPTSGTSGDTQYF. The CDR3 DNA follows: TGTGCCAGCTCACCGACTAGCGGGACCTCAGGGGATACGCAGTATTTT.

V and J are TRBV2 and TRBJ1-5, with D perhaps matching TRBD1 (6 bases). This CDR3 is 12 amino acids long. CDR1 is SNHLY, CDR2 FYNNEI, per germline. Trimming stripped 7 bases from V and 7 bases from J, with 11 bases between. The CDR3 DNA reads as TGTGCCAGCAATCAGGGGCGGCAGCCCCAGCATTTT. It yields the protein CASNQGRQPQHF. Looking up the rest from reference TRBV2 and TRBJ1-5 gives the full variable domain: EPEVTQTPSHQVTQMGQEVILRCVPISNHLYFYWYRQILGQKVEFLVSFYNNEISEKSEIFDDQFSVERPDGSNFTLKIRSTKLEDSAMYFCASNQGRQPQHFGDGTRLSIL.

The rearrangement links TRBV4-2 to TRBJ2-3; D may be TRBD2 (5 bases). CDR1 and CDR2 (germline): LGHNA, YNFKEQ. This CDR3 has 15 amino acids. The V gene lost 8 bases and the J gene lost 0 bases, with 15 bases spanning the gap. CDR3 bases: TGTGCCAGCTCCGACCTGGCGGGTAGCACAGATACGCAGTATTTT. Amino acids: CASSDLAGSTDTQYF.

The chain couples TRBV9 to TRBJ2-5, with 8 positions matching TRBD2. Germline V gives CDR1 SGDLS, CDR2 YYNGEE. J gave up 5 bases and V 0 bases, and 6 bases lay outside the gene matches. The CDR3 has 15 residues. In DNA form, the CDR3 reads TGTGCCAGCAGCGTAGGCGCGGGCGGGGGGGAGACCCAGTACTTC. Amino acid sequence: CASSVGAGGGETQYF.

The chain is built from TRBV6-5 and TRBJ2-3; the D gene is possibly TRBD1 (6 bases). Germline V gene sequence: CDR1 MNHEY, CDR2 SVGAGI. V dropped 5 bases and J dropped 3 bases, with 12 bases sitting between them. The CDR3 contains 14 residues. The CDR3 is CASSSLGGTDTQYF. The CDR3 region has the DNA TGTGCCAGCAGTAGCTTAGGGGGAACAGATACGCAGTATTTT.

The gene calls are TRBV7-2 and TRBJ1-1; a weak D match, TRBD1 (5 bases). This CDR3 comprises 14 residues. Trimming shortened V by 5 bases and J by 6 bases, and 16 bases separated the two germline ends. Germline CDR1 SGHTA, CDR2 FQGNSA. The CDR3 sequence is CASSPRGGFAEAFF. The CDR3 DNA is TGTGCCAGCAGCCCCCGGGGGGGGTTCGCTGAAGCTTTCTTT.

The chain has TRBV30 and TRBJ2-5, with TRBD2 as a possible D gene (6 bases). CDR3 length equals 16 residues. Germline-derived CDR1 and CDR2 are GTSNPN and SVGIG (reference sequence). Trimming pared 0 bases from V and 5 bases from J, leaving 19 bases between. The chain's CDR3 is CAWSVGLAELGETQYF. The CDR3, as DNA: TGTGCCTGGAGTGTAGGGTTAGCGGAGCTGGGGGAGACCCAGTACTTC.

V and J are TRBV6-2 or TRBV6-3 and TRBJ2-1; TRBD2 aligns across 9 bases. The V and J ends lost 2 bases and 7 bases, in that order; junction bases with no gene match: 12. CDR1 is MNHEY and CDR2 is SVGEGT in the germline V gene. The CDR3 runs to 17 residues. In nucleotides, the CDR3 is TGTGCCAGCAGTTACCCGACGATGGGACTAGCAGTGAATGAGCAGTTCTTC. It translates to CASSYPTMGLAVNEQFF.

Here the CDR3 reads CASSDRSGETQYF. The CDR3 coding sequence is TGTGCCAGCTCTGACAGGAGTGGAGAGACCCAGTACTTC. The chain is built from TRBV19 and TRBJ2-5, with D possibly matching TRBD1 (6 bases). In germline, CDR1 is LNHDA, CDR2 SQIVND (reference sequence). This CDR3 region has 13 residues. The ends were cut back, 9 bases at V and 4 bases at J, with 15 bases in the middle. Looking up the rest from reference TRBV19 and TRBJ2-5 gives the full variable domain: DGGITQSPKYLFRKEGQNVTLSCEQNLNHDAMYWYRQDPGQGLRLIYYSQIVNDFQKGDIAEGYSVSREKKESFPLTVTSAQKNPTAFYLCASSDRSGETQYFGPGTRLLVL.

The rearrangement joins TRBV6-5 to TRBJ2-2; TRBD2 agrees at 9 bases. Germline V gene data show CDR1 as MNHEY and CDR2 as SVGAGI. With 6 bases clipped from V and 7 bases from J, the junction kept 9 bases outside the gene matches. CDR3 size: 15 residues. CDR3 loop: CASRSRGGAYGELFF. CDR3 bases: TGTGCCAGCAGATCTCGCGGGGGGGCCTACGGGGAGCTGTTTTTT.

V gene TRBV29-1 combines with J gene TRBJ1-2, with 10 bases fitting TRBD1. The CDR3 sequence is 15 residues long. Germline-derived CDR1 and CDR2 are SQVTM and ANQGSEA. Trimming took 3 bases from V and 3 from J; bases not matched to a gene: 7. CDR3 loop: CSVDDRTGGDYGYTF. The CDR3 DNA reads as TGCAGCGTTGACGACCGGACAGGGGGTGACTATGGCTACACCTTC.

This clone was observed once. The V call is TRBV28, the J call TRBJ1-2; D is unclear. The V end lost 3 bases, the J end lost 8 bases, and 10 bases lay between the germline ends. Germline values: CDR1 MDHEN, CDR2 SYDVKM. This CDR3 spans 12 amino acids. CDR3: CASSFGDRGYTF. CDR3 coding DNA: TGTGCCAGCAGTTTCGGGGATCGGGGCTACACCTTC.

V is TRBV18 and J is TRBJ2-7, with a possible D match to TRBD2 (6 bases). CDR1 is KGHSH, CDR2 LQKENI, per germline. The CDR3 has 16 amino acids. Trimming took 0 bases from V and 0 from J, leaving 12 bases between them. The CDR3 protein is CASSPPGRESSYEQYF. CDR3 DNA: TGTGCCAGCTCACCACCGGGCCGGGAGAGCTCCTACGAGCAGTACTTC.

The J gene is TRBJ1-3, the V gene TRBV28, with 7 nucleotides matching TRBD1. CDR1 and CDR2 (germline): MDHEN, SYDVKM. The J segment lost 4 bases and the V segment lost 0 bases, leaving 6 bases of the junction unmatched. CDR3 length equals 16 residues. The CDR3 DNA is TGTGCCAGCAGTTTATGGGCCGGGACAGCAGGAAACACCATATATTTT. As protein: CASSLWAGTAGNTIYF.

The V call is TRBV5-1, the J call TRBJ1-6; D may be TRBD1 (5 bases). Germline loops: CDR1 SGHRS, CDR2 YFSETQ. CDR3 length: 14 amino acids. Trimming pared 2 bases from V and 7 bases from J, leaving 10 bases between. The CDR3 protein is CASSFGGTNSPLHF. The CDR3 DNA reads TGCGCCAGCAGCTTCGGGGGGACCAATTCACCCCTCCACTTT.

CDR3 coding DNA: TGCGCCAGCAGTACCGGGACAGGGGTCAATCAGCCCCAGCATTTT. Encoded protein: CASSTGTGVNQPQHF. The gene calls are TRBV10-2 and TRBJ1-5; 10 nucleotides align to TRBD1. CDR3 length: 15 amino acids. Germline trimming cut 5 bases from V and 3 bases from J; bases unmatched to any gene: 4. Germline CDR1 and CDR2: WSHSY and SAAADI.

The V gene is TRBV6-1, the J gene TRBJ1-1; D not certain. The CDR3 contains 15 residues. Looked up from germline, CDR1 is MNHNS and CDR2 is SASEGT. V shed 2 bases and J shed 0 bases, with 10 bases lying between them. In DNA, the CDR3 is TGTGCCAGCAGTGAACACGTCAGGATGAACACTGAAGCTTTCTTT. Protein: CASSEHVRMNTEAFF.

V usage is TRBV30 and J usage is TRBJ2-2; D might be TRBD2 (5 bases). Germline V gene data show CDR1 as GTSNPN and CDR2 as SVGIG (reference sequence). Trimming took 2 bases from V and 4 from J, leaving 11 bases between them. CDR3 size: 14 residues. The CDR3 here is CAWSIGLSTGELFF. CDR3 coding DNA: TGTGCCTGGAGTATCGGACTCTCCACCGGGGAGCTGTTTTTT.

CDR3 in amino acids: CASSALQGGNTEAFF. As DNA, the CDR3 is TGTGCCAGTAGTGCCTTACAGGGGGGAAACACTGAAGCTTTCTTT. The gene calls are TRBV19 and TRBJ1-1; the match to TRBD1 covers 8 bases. J was trimmed by 2 bases and V by 5 bases; bases with no gene match: 7. Germline loops: CDR1 LNHDA, CDR2 SQIVND (reference sequence). This CDR3 contains 15 residues.

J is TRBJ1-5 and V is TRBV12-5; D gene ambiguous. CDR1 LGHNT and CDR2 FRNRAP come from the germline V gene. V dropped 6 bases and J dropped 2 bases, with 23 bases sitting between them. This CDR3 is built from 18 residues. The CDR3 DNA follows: TGTGCTAGTGGAAGCTCCGAGGCCTCTACGTTGGGCAATCAGCCCCAGCATTTT. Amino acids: CASGSSEASTLGNQPQHF.

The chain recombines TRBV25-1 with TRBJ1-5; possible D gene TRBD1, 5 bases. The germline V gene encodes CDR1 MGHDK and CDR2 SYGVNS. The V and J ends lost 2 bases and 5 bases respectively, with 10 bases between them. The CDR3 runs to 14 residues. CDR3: CASSELTDYQPQHF. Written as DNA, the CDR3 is TGTGCCAGCAGTGAACTGACAGATTATCAGCCCCAGCATTTT.

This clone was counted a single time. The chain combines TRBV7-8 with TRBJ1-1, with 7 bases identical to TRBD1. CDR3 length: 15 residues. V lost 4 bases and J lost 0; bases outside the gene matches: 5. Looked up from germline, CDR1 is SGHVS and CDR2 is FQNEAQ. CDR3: CASSSRGALNTEAFF. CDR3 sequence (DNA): TGTGCCAGCAGCTCCAGGGGGGCCTTGAACACTGAAGCTTTCTTT.